These 23 T cell receptor beta chains originate from one sample sequenced in a study of blood T cell repertoires in COVID-19. Assay used: immunoSEQ multiplex PCR; TCRdb lists only in-frame clones, some missing. In the table there are about 140,000 clones, almost 90% of which are singletons. The sequencing sample was made of peripheral blood. All receptors derive from a woman aged 55-70 years with acute or convalescent COVID-19.

The chain combines TRBV21-1 with TRBJ1-2. TRBV21-1 is assigned pseudogene status. The CDR3 is 14 residues long. CDR3 loop: CASMSGAKAYGYTF. DNA of the CDR3: TGTGCCAGCATGAGCGGCGCTAAAGCTTATGGCTACACCTTC.

The rearrangement joins TRBV2 to TRBJ2-5, with 9 bases aligning to TRBD1. CDR3 length: 14 amino acids. In germline, CDR1 is SNHLY, CDR2 FYNNEI. Trimming cost V 4 bases and J 5 bases; bases outside gene matches: 5. The CDR3 sequence: CASSVGQGRETQYF. As DNA, the CDR3 is TGTGCCAGCAGTGTCGGACAGGGGCGGGAGACCCAGTACTTC.

In this sample, this clone turned up once. V and J are TRBV28 and TRBJ2-5; D is possibly TRBD1 (5 bases). V lost 3 bases and J 5 bases, leaving 16 bases between the germline ends. From germline, CDR1 is MDHEN and CDR2 SYDVKM. The CDR3 is 15 residues long. DNA for the CDR3: TGTGCCAGCAGTTTGCGGTCATCATGGGGCGAGACCCAGTACTTC. This gives the protein CASSLRSSWGETQYF. Filled out from reference TRBV28 and TRBJ2-5, the complete variable domain reads DVKVTQSSRYLVKRTGEKVFLECVQDMDHENMFWYRQDPGLGLRLIYFSYDVKMKEKGDIPEGYSVSREKKERFSLILESASTNQTSMYLCASSLRSSWGETQYFGPGTRLLVL.

The J gene is TRBJ1-5, the V gene TRBV6-2 or TRBV6-3, with D possibly matching TRBD1 (6 bases). CDR3 size: 17 residues. The ends were cut back, 2 bases at V and 1 base at J, with 15 bases in the middle. CDR1 MNHEY and CDR2 SVGEGT come from the germline V gene. The CDR3 nucleotides read TGTGCCAGCAGTTACGCCGGGGGGCAGAGAAGCAATCAGCCCCAGCATTTT. This translates into CASSYAGGQRSNQPQHF.

The V call is TRBV7-3, the J call TRBJ2-1; 9 nucleotides agree with TRBD1. The V gene's germline CDR1 is SGHTA and CDR2 FQGTGA. Trimming took 0 bases from V and 6 from J; bases not matched to a gene: 0. The CDR3 runs to 14 residues. CDR3 in amino acids: CASSLTTGGNEQFF. The DNA of the CDR3 is TGTGCCAGCAGCTTAACGACAGGGGGCAATGAGCAGTTCTTC.

This chain connects TRBV9 to TRBJ2-7; D is perhaps TRBD1 (6 bases). The germline CDR1 and CDR2 sequences are SGDLS and YYNGEE. The V end was cut by 3 bases, the J end by 4 bases, with 14 bases between. This CDR3 is built from 14 residues. CDR3 residues: CASSDRDNWYEQYF. CDR3 nucleotides: TGTGCCAGCAGCGACCGGGACAACTGGTACGAGCAGTACTTC.

The genes are TRBV18 and TRBJ2-7; possible D gene TRBD2, 6 bases. V gave up 0 bases and J gave up 6 bases, with 18 bases separating them. The CDR3 is made up of 16 amino acids. Germline assignment: CDR1 KGHSH and CDR2 LQKENI. The CDR3 coding sequence is TGTGCCAGCTCACCACCGGGCAGTCGGAGGGTTCTCGAGCAGTACTTC. Its protein is CASSPPGSRRVLEQYF.

This clone was seen a single time. The chain combines TRBV18 with TRBJ2-1; 10 positions agree with TRBD2. Germline V lookup: CDR1 KGHSH, CDR2 LQKENI. Trimming removed 4 bases from V and 2 bases from J; junction bases left unmatched: 8. This CDR3 has 17 residues. CDR3 residues: CASSLSSGGATYNEQFF. CDR3 bases: TGTGCCAGCTCACTTTCTAGCGGGGGAGCAACCTACAATGAGCAGTTCTTC.

The rearrangement links TRBV24-1 to TRBJ2-2; a possible D gene is TRBD2 (6 bases). The CDR3 extends over 16 amino acids. V lost 2 bases and J lost 5, with 14 bases in between. Germline V CDR1 and CDR2: KGHDR, SFDVKD. The CDR3 spells CATSDWLGGGTGELFF. In DNA form, the CDR3 reads TGTGCCACCAGTGATTGGCTGGGAGGAGGGACCGGGGAGCTGTTTTTT.

The CDR3 loop reads CASSIGGAYTF. The CDR3 DNA reads TGTGCCAGCAGCATAGGAGGAGCCTACACCTTC. The V gene is TRBV7-2, the J gene TRBJ1-2; D remains unclear. Per germline, CDR1 SGHTA and CDR2 FQGNSA. This CDR3 spans 11 amino acids. V gave up 5 bases and J gave up 10 bases, with 11 bases separating them.

The rearrangement joins TRBV4-2 to TRBJ1-2; unclear D gene. Germline CDR1 and CDR2: LGHNA and YNFKEQ. The V gene lost 8 bases and the J gene lost 8 bases, with 18 bases spanning the gap. The CDR3 loop spans 13 amino acids. CDR3 in DNA: TGTGCCAGCGCCCCGCGGGAGGGAAGCGGCTACACCTTC. Translated: CASAPREGSGYTF.

The J gene is TRBJ2-1, the V gene TRBV3-1 (or the pseudogene TRBV3-2), with 8 bases fitting TRBD1. The germline V gene encodes CDR1 LGHDT and CDR2 YNNKEL (reference sequence). The CDR3 consists of 13 residues. Trimming took 6 bases from V and 4 from J; bases not matched to a gene: 2. CDR3: CASRGTGYNEQFF. DNA for the CDR3: TGTGCCAGCAGGGGGACAGGATACAATGAGCAGTTCTTC.

The chain has TRBV29-1 and TRBJ2-1; 8 bases are shared with TRBD2. The J segment lost 7 bases and the V segment lost 7 bases, leaving 12 bases of the junction unmatched. CDR3 length: 14 residues. Germline-derived CDR1 and CDR2 are SQVTM and ANQGSEA. This chain's CDR3 is CSGGETSVKNEQFF. As DNA, the CDR3 is TGCAGCGGGGGGGAGACTAGCGTAAAAAATGAGCAGTTCTTC.

The sample holds one count of this clone. The chain employs TRBV19 and TRBJ1-2, with TRBD1 matching 8 bases. The CDR3 consists of 15 residues. The V gene end was trimmed by 9 bases and the J gene end by 4 bases; junction bases not matched to a gene: 13. CDR1 is LNHDA, CDR2 SQIVND, per germline (reference sequence). CDR3 DNA sequence: TGTGCCAGCAAAAACATCTCCGGGACAGGCTATGGCTACACCTTC. Residues: CASKNISGTGYGYTF.

The chain combines TRBV5-6 with TRBJ1-5, with a possible D match to TRBD1 (6 bases). The germline V gene has CDR1 SGHDT and CDR2 YYEEEE. This CDR3 has 14 residues. Between the trimmed V and J ends, which lost 4 bases and 4 bases, there was a span of 12 bases. CDR3 coding DNA: TGTGCCAGCAGCAATGGACAGTTTAATCAGCCCCAGCATTTT. This sequence encodes CASSNGQFNQPQHF.

This rearrangement joins TRBV18 to TRBJ1-3; TRBD1 matches at 9 bases. The germline CDR1 and CDR2 sequences are KGHSH and LQKENI. Trimming took 3 bases from V and 3 from J; bases not matched to a gene: 6. The CDR3 runs to 16 residues. CDR3 protein: CASSPAGDRVGNTIYF. DNA for the CDR3: TGTGCCAGCTCACCTGCCGGGGACAGGGTTGGAAACACCATATATTTT.

The genes are TRBV5-4 and TRBJ2-3; 7 positions agree with TRBD1. This CDR3 comprises 15 residues. Per the germline V gene, CDR1 is SGHNT and CDR2 is YYREEE (reference sequence). V dropped 4 bases and J dropped 2; count of bases not matched to a gene: 7. Here the CDR3 DNA reads TGTGCCAGCAGCCTGACAGGGCGAGACACAGATACGCAGTATTTT. This encodes CASSLTGRDTDTQYF.

The DNA for the CDR3 is TGTGCCAGCAGCTTAGTCCGGATGACCAGACAGGGGCTTAGTTGGGAAGCTTTCTTT. It yields the protein CASSLVRMTRQGLSWEAFF. This chain uses TRBV11-2 with TRBJ1-1; the match to TRBD1 covers 8 bases. V lost 1 base and J lost 8; bases outside the gene matches: 21. CDR3 length: 19 residues. In germline, CDR1 is SGHAT, CDR2 FQNNGV.

The V call is TRBV7-9, the J call TRBJ2-6; 9 positions agree with TRBD1. The CDR3 length is 19 residues. Per the germline V gene, CDR1 is SEHNR and CDR2 is FQNEAQ (reference sequence). V was pared by 4 bases and J by 1 base, with 11 bases of the junction left unmatched. This chain's CDR3 is CASSSSTGGEKSGANVLTF. The CDR3 nucleotides are TGTGCCAGCAGCTCTTCAACAGGGGGCGAAAAGTCTGGGGCCAACGTCCTGACTTTC.

J is TRBJ1-3 and V is TRBV18; TRBD1 matches 9 bases. The CDR3 totals 16 residues. In germline, CDR1 is KGHSH, CDR2 LQKENI. J gave up 4 bases and V 0 bases, and 4 bases lay outside the gene matches. The CDR3 DNA sequence: TGTGCCAGCTCACCACCTACAGGGGGCAGCGGAAACACCATATATTTT. Translation gives CASSPPTGGSGNTIYF. Full variable domain (rest looked up from reference TRBV18 and TRBJ1-3): NAGVMQNPRHLVRRRGQEARLRCSPMKGHSHVYWYRQLPEEGLKFMVYLQKENIIDESGMPKERFSAEFPKEGPSILRIQQVVRGDSAAYFCASSPPTGGSGNTIYFGEGSWLTVV.

The V call is TRBV3-1 (or the pseudogene TRBV3-2), the J call TRBJ2-5; D is perhaps TRBD1 (7 bases). V lost 4 bases and J lost 1, with 10 bases in between. Germline lookup yields CDR1 LGHDT and CDR2 YNNKEL (reference sequence). The length of the CDR3 is 14 residues. The CDR3 DNA sequence: TGTGCCAGCAGCCCGCAGGGGGGCCAAGAGACCCAGTACTTC. Residues: CASSPQGGQETQYF.

V gene TRBV7-2 combines with J gene TRBJ2-1; the D gene is possibly TRBD2 (6 bases). This CDR3 contains 13 residues. The V end was cut by 5 bases, the J end by 8 bases, with 13 bases between. The germline CDR1 and CDR2 sequences are SGHTA and FQGNSA. The CDR3 nucleotides read TGTGCCAGCAGCCGACTAGTTGGATATGAGCAGTTCTTC. It encodes CASSRLVGYEQFF.

V and J are TRBV11-3 and TRBJ2-1; no clear D gene. Germline V CDR1 and CDR2: SGHNT, YENEEA. Trimming pared 4 bases from V and 5 bases from J, leaving 6 bases between. This CDR3 spans 12 amino acids. The CDR3 sequence is CASSSSHNEQFF. DNA for the CDR3: TGTGCCAGCAGCTCGTCTCACAATGAGCAGTTCTTC.